Sample share makes the clone carrying this T cell receptor beta chain large. The antigen is unknown. This entry is derived from a study of T cell clones after liver transplantation. About the research overall: Post-transplant blood was tracked for graft-donor-reactive T cell clones identified in a pre-transplant mixed lymphocyte reaction. Pre-transplant mixed lymphocyte reactions yielded third-party-reactive TCRbeta sequences as comparators for graft-donor-reactive sequences. Patients counted as tolerant after at least one year off all immunosuppression, enzymes not exceeding twice normal.

This CDR3 has 12 residues. V dropped 5 bases and J dropped 5 bases, with 10 bases sitting between them. Germline CDR1 reads LNHDA; CDR2 reads SQIVND (reference sequence). Measured with immunoSEQ multiplex PCR; TCRdb has only the in-frame clones, and not every one. The repertoire has approximately 1,300 clones, less than 30% of them found once; the top ten carry approximately 21%. TCRbeta sequences of proliferating CFSE-low MLR cells were labeled alloreactive. Pre-transplant recipient cells responded to graft donor PBMCs, splenocytes, lymph-node cells, or third-party PBMCs. V gene TRBV19 combines with J gene TRBJ2-7; D may be TRBD1 (5 bases). Specimen: CD8+ T cells from PBMCs cultured with third-party cells. The receptor comes from a human patient who received a liver transplant. Among the T cells, some may be from the graft donor. The CDR3 spells CASSAGAHEQYF. The CDR3 bases are TGTGCCAGTAGTGCTGGGGCCCACGAGCAGTACTTC.